A selection of T cell receptor beta chains follows, all from one sample in a study of blood T cell repertoires in COVID-19. Assay: immunoSEQ multiplex PCR; the TCRdb copy retains only in-frame clones and omits some. Of about 170,000 clones listed, 80% to 85% are singletons. Sequencing used peripheral blood. These receptors all stem from a human donor with acute or convalescent COVID-19. The donor label of this sample is uncertain. The CDR3 runs from the conserved cysteine through the conserved F or W. The D gene is left open where the match is weak. Size is stated for part of the rows, as once, few or many counts, or as a class when the clone is expanded.

size,V,D,J,DNA,CDR3
-,TRBV6-6,-,TRBJ2-7,TGTGCCAGCAGGGACAGCGAGATCTACGAGCAGTACTTC,CASRDSEIYEQYF
-,TRBV3-1/TRBV3-2,-,TRBJ2-1,TGTGCCAGCAGCCAAGATGGCAGCGGTCAAGAGTTCTTC,CASSQDGSGQEFF
-,TRBV27,-,TRBJ2-7,TGTGCCAGCAGTTCAATTACTCGGGTGCCCTACGAGCAGTACTTC,CASSSITRVPYEQYF
-,TRBV14,-,TRBJ2-1,TGTGCCAGCAGCCAAGAAGGCAGGGCAATCTCCTACAATGAGCAGTTCTTC,CASSQEGRAISYNEQFF
few,TRBV5-1,TRBD1,TRBJ1-2,TGCGCCAGTACCGAGGGGGCAGTCCACCCGTATGGCTACACCTTC,CASTEGAVHPYGYTF
-,TRBV18,TRBD2,TRBJ2-3,TGTGCCAGCTCACCAATGAGCGGGAGGGGAGGAGATACGCAGTATTTT,CASSPMSGRGGDTQYF
-,TRBV2,-,TRBJ1-2,TGTGCCAGCAGCCTGAGGGACAACCCCGGGTCTGGCTACACCTTC,CASSLRDNPGSGYTF
-,TRBV19,TRBD2,TRBJ2-5,TGTGCCAGTAGTTCACTAGCGGGAGACGTGGAGACCCAGTACTTC,CASSSLAGDVETQYF
-,TRBV15,TRBD1,TRBJ1-4,TGTGCCACCAGCACGAAAACAGGGGCCTTTGAAAAACTGTTTTTT,CATSTKTGAFEKLFF
-,TRBV7-2,-,TRBJ1-1,TGTGCCAGCAGCCCAAGACAGGCCATGAACACTGAAGCTTTCTTT,CASSPRQAMNTEAFF
-,TRBV5-1,-,TRBJ1-1,TGCGCCAGCAGCCCACTGGACATATTAAGATCTGAAGCTTTCTTT,CASSPLDILRSEAFF
-,TRBV15,-,TRBJ1-2,TGTGCCACCAGCAGAGAACGGGGAGGTAACTATGGCTACACCTTC,CATSRERGGNYGYTF
few,TRBV5-4,-,TRBJ1-1,TGTGCCAGCAGCTTGTTTGACAGACCCAACACTGAAGCTTTCTTT,CASSLFDRPNTEAFF
-,TRBV4-1,TRBD2,TRBJ2-2,TGCGCCAGCAGCTTCCGGACTAGCGGGGCTTCGGGGGAGCTGTTTTTT,CASSFRTSGASGELFF
-,TRBV6-6,-,TRBJ1-3,TGTGCCAGCAGTTCGACAGAAGTCACTGGAAACACCATATATTTT,CASSSTEVTGNTIYF
-,TRBV11-3,-,TRBJ2-2,TGTGCCAGCAGGGGAGCCGGGGAGCTGTTTTTT,CASRGAGELFF
once,TRBV19,-,TRBJ2-6,TGTGCCAGTAGTATTAGCACAGGGCTCTCTGGGGCCAACGTCCTGACTTTC,CASSISTGLSGANVLTF
few,TRBV30,-,TRBJ1-6,TGTGCCTGGAGACGGGTGGGACTTAATTCACCCCTCCACTTT,CAWRRVGLNSPLHF
-,TRBV7-9,-,TRBJ1-6,TGTGCCAGCACCTCCGGGGTGGGCAATTCACCCCTCCACTTT,CASTSGVGNSPLHF
-,TRBV5-1,TRBD1,TRBJ1-6,TGCGCCAGCACCCCTGGGACAGATGTTTCACCCCTCCACTTT,CASTPGTDVSPLHF
few,TRBV19,-,TRBJ1-2,TGTGCCAGTAGAGCACTCTATGGCTACACCTTC,CASRALYGYTF
-,TRBV5-5,-,TRBJ1-5,TGTGCCAGCAGCTTGGGACAGAGCAATCAGCCCCAGCATTTT,CASSLGQSNQPQHF
few,TRBV11-3,TRBD1,TRBJ2-1,TGTGCCAGCAGCTTAGTGGGGTGGGAAGCAGGGGGCAATGAGCAGTTCTTC,CASSLVGWEAGGNEQFF
-,TRBV5-1,-,TRBJ2-1,TGCGCCAGCAGCTTGGGTCCTTCCTACAATGAGCAGTTCTTC,CASSLGPSYNEQFF
-,TRBV2,TRBD2,TRBJ2-1,TGTGCCAGCAGCCGACTAGCGGGAGGGCTAAATGAGCAGTTCTTC,CASSRLAGGLNEQFF
-,TRBV2,TRBD2,TRBJ2-5,TGTGCCAGCTCCGGACTAGCGGGGGGTCAGACCCAGTACTTC,CASSGLAGGQTQYF
-,TRBV13,TRBD1,TRBJ2-7,TGTGCCAGCAGCGAGGGACAGGGGAATCCCCCCACGAGGTTGGGGCAGTACTTC,CASSEGQGNPPTRLGQYF
-,TRBV19,TRBD1,TRBJ1-1,TGTGCCAGTAGTCCCCGGGACAGACCTCTTTACACTGAAGCTTTCTTT,CASSPRDRPLYTEAFF
-,TRBV5-1,-,TRBJ1-1,TGCGCCAGCAGCGGCCTTATCCCCGGGTTGGCAGCTTTCTTT,CASSGLIPGLAAFF
-,TRBV20-1,-,TRBJ2-5,TGCAGTGTGCCGGTCGGAGAGACCCAGTACTTC,CSVPVGETQYF
-,TRBV5-1,TRBD2,TRBJ2-1,TGCGCCAGCAGCGGAGAAACTAGCGCGATGGATGGGTTCTTC,CASSGETSAMDGFF